Sequencing of this T cell receptor (beta chain) was carried out in a study of cytomegalovirus exposure and HLA in healthy donors. The PCR ran on 60 Vbeta and 13 Jbeta primers. TCRdb keeps only in-frame clones here, not all; method: immunoSEQ multiplex PCR. The top ten hold 8.8% of the sample, which has about 140,000 clones, over 75% seen once. This CDR3 is built from 15 residues. V dropped 4 bases and J dropped 0 bases, with 12 bases sitting between them. The germline V gene has CDR1 SGHVS and CDR2 FQNEAQ. Points from the study as a whole: In a later analysis, productive TCRs from donors in an Asian-associated ancestry cluster reportedly carried fewer N-insertions than the cohort mean. It was shown in a later analysis that HLA-associated TCR beta chains were more clonally expanded than other, equally common chains. Some TCR beta chains (164 of them) were listed as cytomegalovirus-associated. In all likelihood, a cluster of highly shared sequence variants was a sequencing artifact.

In the case of this clone: Its cognate antigen is unknown.

The chain recombines TRBV7-8 with TRBJ1-1; D gene uncertain. Sequencing was performed on PBMCs. This TCR was recovered from a woman aged 50 to 60 in good health and CMV-seropositive. The CDR3 reads CASSSRRLVNTEAFF. The CDR3 DNA sequence: TGTGCCAGCAGCTCCCGGAGACTAGTGAACACTGAAGCTTTCTTT.